A selection of T cell receptor beta chains follows, all from one sample in a study of technical replicates of blood from several donors. Assay used: immunoSEQ multiplex PCR; TCRdb lists only in-frame clones, some missing. The table includes under 90,000 clones, 95% to 98% detected once. Sequencing used T cells isolated from PBMCs. These TCRs come from a human donor in good health. CDR3s include the opening cysteine and the closing phenylalanine or tryptophan. The D gene is left open where the match is weak. Rows give clone size only sometimes, using once, few, many, or a class for an expanded clone.

CDR3	DNA	J	size	D	V
CASSLGQNNEQFF	TGTGCCAGCAGCCTAGGACAGAACAATGAGCAGTTCTTC	TRBJ2-1	.	.	TRBV7-2
CASSTSTGNQPQHF	TGTGCCAGCAGCACCTCGACAGGGAATCAGCCCCAGCATTTT	TRBJ1-5	.	TRBD1	TRBV9
CASSSTGGAVAFF	TGTGCCAGCAGCTCCACAGGGGGCGCGGTAGCTTTCTTT	TRBJ1-1	.	TRBD1	TRBV5-6
CASATRENTEAFF	TGTGCCAGCGCTACGCGGGAGAACACTGAAGCTTTCTTT	TRBJ1-1	.	.	TRBV6-4
CASSLAQPGQGTRNQPQHF	TGTGCCAGCAGCTTAGCACAACCCGGACAGGGGACGCGCAATCAGCCCCAGCATTTT	TRBJ1-5	once	TRBD1	TRBV7-6
CASTVEAGANVLTF	TGTGCCAGCACAGTGGAGGCAGGGGCCAACGTCCTGACTTTC	TRBJ2-6	.	.	TRBV2
CSVRFEGLAVHIQYF	TGCAGCGTTCGATTCGAGGGACTAGCGGTTCACATTCAGTACTTC	TRBJ2-4	.	TRBD2	TRBV29-1
CASSLASGGYNEQFF	TGCGCCAGCAGCTTGGCTAGCGGGGGGTACAATGAGCAGTTCTTC	TRBJ2-1	.	TRBD2	TRBV5-1
CASSPGRLRQSLTEVFF	TGTGCCAGCTCACCAGGAAGGTTGAGACAGTCGTTGACTGAAGTTTTCTTT	TRBJ1-1	.	.	TRBV18
CASSSGTMFF	TGTGCCAGCAGCTCCGGGACAATGTTTTTT	TRBJ2-2	.	.	TRBV11-2
CASSLPGNEQFF	TGTGCCAGCAGCCTTCCAGGGAATGAGCAGTTCTTC	TRBJ2-1	.	.	TRBV6-6
CASSPSGGATDTQYF	TGTGCCAGCAGCCCTAGCGGGGGGGCGACAGATACGCAGTATTTT	TRBJ2-3	.	TRBD2	TRBV7-3
CASSLDTHQPQHF	TGTGCCAGCAGCCTGGACACCCATCAGCCCCAGCATTTT	TRBJ1-5	once	.	TRBV16
CASTLGNEQYF	TGTGCCAGCACCCTAGGCAACGAGCAGTACTTC	TRBJ2-7	.	.	TRBV7-9
CTSSLGTGNTGELFF	TGCACCAGCAGCCTCGGGACAGGCAACACCGGGGAGCTGTTTTTT	TRBJ2-2	.	.	TRBV1
CASSLALAGDYEQYF	TGCGCCAGCAGCTTGGCGCTAGCGGGGGACTACGAGCAGTACTTC	TRBJ2-7	.	TRBD2	TRBV5-1
CASSLSQGANTEAFF	TGCGCCAGCAGCTTATCCCAGGGGGCGAACACTGAAGCTTTCTTT	TRBJ1-1	.	TRBD1	TRBV5-1
CASSQVLAGGPNEQFF	TGCGCCAGCAGCCAAGTCTTAGCGGGAGGGCCCAATGAGCAGTTCTTC	TRBJ2-1	.	TRBD2	TRBV4-1
CASSPVGGGHEQFF	TGTGCCAGCAGTCCAGTAGGGGGGGGCCATGAGCAGTTCTTC	TRBJ2-1	.	.	TRBV28
CASSAIAGDIYEQYF	TGTGCCAGCAGCGCCATAGCGGGAGATATCTACGAGCAGTACTTC	TRBJ2-7	.	TRBD2	TRBV2
CASSFEGAVPRDSREQYF	TGTGCCAGCAGCTTTGAGGGAGCCGTCCCAAGAGATTCGCGCGAGCAGTACTTC	TRBJ2-7	.	.	TRBV7-9
CASSDGTGGYEQYF	TGCGCCAGCAGCGATGGGACAGGGGGCTACGAGCAGTACTTC	TRBJ2-7	.	TRBD1	TRBV10-1
CASSTSGTVNYGYTF	TGTGCCAGCAGCACCTCCGGGACAGTTAACTATGGCTACACCTTC	TRBJ1-2	.	TRBD1	TRBV11-3
CASSPGGKTGELFF	TGTGCCAGCAGCCCTGGGGGGAAAACCGGGGAGCTGTTTTTT	TRBJ2-2	once	.	TRBV11-2
CASSYRRGALLGRTEAFF	TGTGCCAGCAGCTATCGACGGGGGGCTCTTCTGGGGAGGACTGAAGCTTTCTTT	TRBJ1-1	.	.	TRBV7-8
CASSVATSGGGQETQYF	TGTGCCAGCAGCGTAGCTACTAGCGGGGGGGGACAAGAGACCCAGTACTTC	TRBJ2-5	once	TRBD2	TRBV9
CASSLMMNNRDPNTEAFF	TGCGCCAGCAGCTTGATGATGAATAACCGGGATCCGAACACTGAAGCTTTCTTT	TRBJ1-1	.	.	TRBV5-1
CASSKEWGKGEGDEQYF	TGTGCCAGCAGCAAAGAATGGGGAAAGGGGGAAGGGGACGAGCAGTACTTC	TRBJ2-7	.	.	TRBV21-1
CASSMGATVNTEAFF	TGTGCCAGTAGTATGGGGGCTACGGTGAACACTGAAGCTTTCTTT	TRBJ1-1	.	.	TRBV19
CASSGGLTSYNEQFF	TGCGCCAGCTCCGGGGGATTAACAAGCTACAATGAGCAGTTCTTC	TRBJ2-1	.	.	TRBV5-1
CAISESAGDLSGLFF	TGTGCCATCAGTGAGTCGGCAGGGGATCTCTCGGGACTGTTTTTT	TRBJ2-2	once	.	TRBV10-3
CASSVGTTRGELFF	TGTGCCAGCAGCGTAGGGACTACTCGTGGGGAGCTGTTTTTT	TRBJ2-2	.	.	TRBV9
CAGPSIPPTGGEKLFF	TGTGCCGGCCCATCTATCCCGCCGACAGGGGGCGAAAAACTGTTTTTT	TRBJ1-4	.	TRBD1	TRBV28
CASSQPTGVVYGYTF	TGCGCCAGCAGCCAACCTACAGGGGTGGTCTATGGCTACACCTTC	TRBJ1-2	.	TRBD1	TRBV4-1
CSVVGGEAYNEQFF	TGCAGCGTTGTGGGGGGGGAGGCCTACAATGAGCAGTTCTTC	TRBJ2-1	.	TRBD2	TRBV29-1
CASSRPPGTGVFTQYF	TGTGCCAGTAGTAGGCCGCCCGGGACAGGGGTGTTCACGCAGTATTTT	TRBJ2-3	.	TRBD1	TRBV19
CASSLRPGQGDQPQHF	TGCGCCAGCAGCCTGAGACCGGGACAGGGCGATCAGCCCCAGCATTTT	TRBJ1-5	.	TRBD1	TRBV4-1
CAWSVQVTGNQPQHF	TGTGCCTGGAGTGTACAGGTCACAGGCAATCAGCCCCAGCATTTT	TRBJ1-5	.	.	TRBV30
CASIARANEQFF	TGTGCCAGCATCGCTCGAGCCAATGAGCAGTTCTTC	TRBJ2-1	.	.	TRBV2
CASSLDPQGSSYEQYF	TGTGCCAGCAGCTTAGATCCCCAGGGGAGCTCCTACGAGCAGTACTTC	TRBJ2-7	.	.	TRBV7-9
CASSMDRETDTQYF	TGTGCTAGCAGCATGGACAGGGAAACAGATACGCAGTATTTT	TRBJ2-3	.	TRBD1	TRBV7-7
CASSPNVHKAGRNEQFF	TGTGCCAGCAGCCCAAACGTTCACAAGGCAGGGAGGAATGAGCAGTTCTTC	TRBJ2-1	.	.	TRBV14
CASSYSIQQGNEQFF	TGTGCCAGCAGTTACTCGATTCAACAGGGGAATGAGCAGTTCTTC	TRBJ2-1	.	TRBD1	TRBV6-5
CAISDGRTGGDTEAFF	TGTGCCATCAGTGACGGGCGGACCGGGGGGGACACTGAAGCTTTCTTT	TRBJ1-1	.	.	TRBV10-3
CATSGTLGQGGGYTF	TGTGCCACCAGCGGAACCTTGGGACAGGGAGGAGGCTACACCTTC	TRBJ1-2	.	TRBD1	TRBV15
CASSVGTAETDTQYF	TGTGCCAGCAGCGTAGGGACAGCAGAAACAGATACGCAGTATTTT	TRBJ2-3	.	.	TRBV9
CASRELYSSYNEQFF	TGTGCCAGCAGAGAATTGTATAGCTCCTACAATGAGCAGTTCTTC	TRBJ2-1	.	.	TRBV11-2
CASSPPSRQLRGDTQYF	TGTGCCAGCAGCCCTCCTTCTCGACAGCTTAGAGGAGACACGCAGTATTTT	TRBJ2-3	.	.	TRBV7-9
CASSMGLAREQYF	TGTGCCAGCAGTATGGGACTAGCTCGGGAGCAGTACTTC	TRBJ2-7	.	TRBD2	TRBV6-6
CASSVESGTGELFF	TGTGCCAGCAGCGTAGAATCAGGTACCGGGGAGCTGTTTTTT	TRBJ2-2	.	.	TRBV9
CASSLRPERGYTF	TGTGCCAGCAGCCTTAGGCCTGAGAGGGGCTACACCTTC	TRBJ1-2	.	.	TRBV7-8